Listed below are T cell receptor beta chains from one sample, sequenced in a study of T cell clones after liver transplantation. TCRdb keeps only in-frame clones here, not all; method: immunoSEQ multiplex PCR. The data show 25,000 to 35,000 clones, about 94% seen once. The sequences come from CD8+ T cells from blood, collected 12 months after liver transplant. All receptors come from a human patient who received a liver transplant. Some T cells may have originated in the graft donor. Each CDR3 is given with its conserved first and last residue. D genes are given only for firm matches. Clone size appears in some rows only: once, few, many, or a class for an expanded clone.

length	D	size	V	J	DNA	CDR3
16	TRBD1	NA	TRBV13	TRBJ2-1	TGTGCCAGCAGCTCCCAAATGGACAGGACCTACAATGAGCAGTTCTTC	CASSSQMDRTYNEQFF
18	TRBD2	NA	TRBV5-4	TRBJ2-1	TGTGCCAGCAGCTTGAAGGCTAGCGGGAGGGAAGCGGCAAATGAGCAGTTCTTC	CASSLKASGREAANEQFF
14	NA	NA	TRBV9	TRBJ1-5	TGTGCCAGCAGCCCAGACGGTAGCAATCAGCCCCAGCATTTT	CASSPDGSNQPQHF
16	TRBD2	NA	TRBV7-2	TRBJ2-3	TGTGCCAGCAGCTTAGTCCCTAGCGGGAGTACAGATACGCAGTATTTT	CASSLVPSGSTDTQYF
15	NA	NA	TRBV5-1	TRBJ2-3	TGCGCCAGCAGCACGGGACCAGGGTCCCCAGATACGCAGTATTTT	CASSTGPGSPDTQYF
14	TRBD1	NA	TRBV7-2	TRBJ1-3	TGTGCCAGCAGGCTGACAGGGTCTGGAAACACCATATATTTT	CASRLTGSGNTIYF
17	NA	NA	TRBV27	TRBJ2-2	TGTGCCAGCAGTGTCTGGACCGACCTTTCGAACACCGGGGAGCTGTTTTTT	CASSVWTDLSNTGELFF
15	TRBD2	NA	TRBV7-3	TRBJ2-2	TGTGCCAGCAGCTTACTAGCGGGAGGGCCCGGGGAGCTGTTTTTT	CASSLLAGGPGELFF
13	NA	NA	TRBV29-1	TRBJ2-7	TGCAGCGTTGAAGGAGGGACATCCTACGAGCAGTACTTC	CSVEGGTSYEQYF
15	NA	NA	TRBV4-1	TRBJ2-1	TGCGCCAGCAGCCACCCTCAAAGGACAGACAATGAGCAGTTCTTC	CASSHPQRTDNEQFF
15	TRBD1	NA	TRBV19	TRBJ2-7	TGTGCCAGTAGTATATTGGGCAGGGGGCTGGACGAGCAGTACTTC	CASSILGRGLDEQYF
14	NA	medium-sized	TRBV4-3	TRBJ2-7	TGCGCCAGCAGCCAAGTTGAAGGGTTGAGGGAGCAGTACTTC	CASSQVEGLREQYF
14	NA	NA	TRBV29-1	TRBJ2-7	TGCAGCGTCAGTTCGGCACCACCCTACTACGAGCAGTACTTC	CSVSSAPPYYEQYF
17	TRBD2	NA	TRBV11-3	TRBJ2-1	TGTGCCAGCAGCTTAGATCATGCGGGAGTGCCTTACAATGAGCAGTTCTTC	CASSLDHAGVPYNEQFF
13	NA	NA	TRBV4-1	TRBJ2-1	TGCGCCAGCAGCCAAGGACTCCCTAATGAGCAGTTCTTC	CASSQGLPNEQFF
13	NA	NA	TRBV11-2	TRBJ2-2	TGTGCCAGCAGCTCCCCCGATCCGACAGAGCTGTTTTTT	CASSSPDPTELFF
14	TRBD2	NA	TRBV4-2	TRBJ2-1	TGTGCCAGCAGCCAGGGGGAGGGCTACAATGAGCAGTTCTTC	CASSQGEGYNEQFF